This TCR beta chain was identified in a study of cytomegalovirus exposure and HLA in healthy donors. Study-wide findings and caveats: A later analysis linked a missense DCLRE1C variant to TCR beta V- and J-gene trimming.

The CDR3 sequence is 15 residues long. J lost 10 bases, V lost 1 base, and 7 bases had no gene match. Germline CDR1 is SEHNR and CDR2 is FQNEAQ (reference sequence). Concerning this clone: Its cognate antigen is unknown.

The PCR contained 60 Vbeta and 13 Jbeta primers. Per the study methods: An analysis that came later counted some 85 million unique TCR beta chains, approximately 11 million shared. Generated by immunoSEQ multiplex PCR, the TCRdb table keeps only in-frame clones and is missing some. D and trimming were read from the DNA, whereas the V and J calls and clone size are those reported in that table. In total, the table holds tens of thousands of clones. This receptor was obtained from a man aged 40-49 years in good health and CMV-seronegative. The genes are TRBV7-9 and TRBJ2-1, with 10 bases identical to TRBD2. Sequenced material: PBMCs. The CDR3 bases are TGTGCCAGCAGCTTAGACAGCGGGGGGGCCGACGAGCAGTTCTTC. Residues: CASSLDSGGADEQFF.